The clone carrying this TCR beta chain has ten or more counts. Germline V gives CDR1 SQVTM, CDR2 ANQGSEA. This CDR3 has 16 residues. Trimming took off 4 bases at V and 1 base at J, with 20 bases between the two ends. The TCRbeta library was prepared with unique molecular identifiers. Each CDR3 protein gets one entry after TCRdb re-called the PCR reads with MiXCR. Among hundreds of thousands of distinct CDR3 sequences listed, under 15% were seen once. This specimen belongs to a study of T-cell reconstitution after alpha-beta-depleted transplantation in children. Sequenced here: PBMCs, sampled before TCRalphabeta/CD19-depleted stem cell transplant. The chain is built from TRBV29-1 and TRBJ2-7; D possibly corresponds to TRBD1 (6 bases). This TCR came from a girl aged 2 to 10 with congenital amegakaryocytic thrombocytopenia, due to receive a stem cell transplant. The CDR3 loop reads CSVAPLTGPDSYEQYF. The CDR3 DNA is TGCAGCGTTGCTCCTCTGACAGGCCCTGATTCCTACGAGCAGTACTTC.